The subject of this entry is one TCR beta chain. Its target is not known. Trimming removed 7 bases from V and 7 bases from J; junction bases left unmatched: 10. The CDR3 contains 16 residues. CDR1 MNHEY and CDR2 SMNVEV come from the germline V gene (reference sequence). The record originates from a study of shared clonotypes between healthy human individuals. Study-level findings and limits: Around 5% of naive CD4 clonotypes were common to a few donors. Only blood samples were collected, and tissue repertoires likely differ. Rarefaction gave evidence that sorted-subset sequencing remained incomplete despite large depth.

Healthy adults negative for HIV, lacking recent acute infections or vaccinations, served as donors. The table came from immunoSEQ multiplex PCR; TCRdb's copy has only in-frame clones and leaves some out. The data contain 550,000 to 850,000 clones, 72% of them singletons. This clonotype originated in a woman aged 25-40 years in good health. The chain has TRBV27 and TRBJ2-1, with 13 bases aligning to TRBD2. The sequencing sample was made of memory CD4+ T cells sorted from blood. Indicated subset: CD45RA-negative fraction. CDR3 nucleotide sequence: TGTGCCAGCAACGGACTAGCGGGAGACGAGTGGAATGAGCAGTTCTTC. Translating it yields CASNGLAGDEWNEQFF.